This record covers a single T cell receptor (beta chain). As yet, its antigen is unknown. The sample comes from a study of T cell responses to AZD1222 COVID-19 vaccine. Study-wide points: A rise in Spike-specific TCR breadth and depth followed two AZD1222 doses. The number of AZD1222 recipients seropositive at baseline was only 5 to 7. Unmutated variant regions reportedly attract nearly half of all spike-specific TCRs. Most donors were white British and more were female, and clonal diversity was possibly underestimated.

Some clones are missing from TCRdb's copy, which holds only in-frame ones; the method was immunoSEQ multiplex PCR. Among about 120,000 clones listed, about 90% were seen once. V shed 4 bases, J shed 4 bases, and the junction held 5 bases outside the gene matches. Germline-derived CDR1 and CDR2 are SQVTM and ANQGSEA. The CDR3 loop spans 14 amino acids. This sample comprised peripheral blood, obtained on day 0 of AZD1222 vaccination. The chain is built from TRBV29-1 and TRBJ2-1; the match to TRBD2 covers 9 bases. The sequence came from an adult in good health. The CDR3, as DNA: TGCAGCGTTGGAGGACTAGCGCTATACAATGAGCAGTTCTTC. This gives the protein CSVGGLALYNEQFF.